Sequencing of this TCR beta chain was carried out in a study of vaccination effects on CD4 cells after COVID-19. For the study at large: Participants were vaccinated with two doses of either the BNT162b2 or mRNA-1273 vaccine.

Antigen-specific CD4+ T cells expanded by the ViraFEST assay with viral peptide pools were then sequenced. Following an approximately 9-day culture, CD4+ T cells were purified. No vaccinee had earlier SARS-CoV-2 infection, and nucleocapsid antibodies were negative. Cultures used 2 million to 2.5 million PBMC per well, roughly 9.8 IU/ml IL-2 and around 9.8 ug/ml peptides. Half the medium was swapped for IL-2 medium on days 3 and 7. Sequencing used immunoSEQ multiplex PCR; TCRdb keeps in-frame clones, though not all of them. The sample lists about 73,000 clones, 60% to 75% occurring once. General observations from the study: After vaccination, at late timepoints, clones induced by infection and by vaccine contracted markedly.

Concerning this clone: Its antigen is still unknown.

Germline CDR1 reads ENHRY; CDR2 reads SYGVKD. V gave up 6 bases and J gave up 3 bases, with 14 bases separating them. The CDR3 loop spans 14 amino acids. The receptor was isolated from a human donor who received a COVID-19 vaccine. This material consisted of CD4+ T cells from PBMCs cultured with HCoV-NL63 spike peptides, taken before COVID-19 vaccination. This sequence joins TRBV10-3 and TRBJ1-2; TRBD1 might be the D (5 bases). This chain's CDR3 is CAIRAQGYDYGYTF. CDR3 nucleotides: TGTGCCATCAGAGCTCAGGGTTATGACTATGGCTACACCTTC.